This T cell receptor (beta chain) was obtained from a study of T cell changes during pregnancy in multiple sclerosis. Clones were sequenced by immunoSEQ multiplex PCR, and TCRdb holds only the in-frame ones, with some missing. The data hold over 70,000 clones, with 85% to 95% observed a single time. V lost 3 bases, J lost 5 bases, and 20 bases lay in between. Germline V lookup: CDR1 SGHRS, CDR2 YFSETQ. The CDR3 totals 16 residues. The chain joins TRBV5-1 to TRBJ1-1, with a tentative D call TRBD1 (5 bases). The clonotype originates from a female donor in good health, enrolled as a control in a pregnancy study. The source was peripheral blood, collected in the third trimester of pregnancy. The CDR3 is CASSSGGGWGETEAFF. As DNA, the CDR3 is TGCGCCAGCAGCTCCGGTGGGGGGTGGGGAGAAACTGAAGCTTTCTTT.